One sample yielded the 32 T cell receptor beta chains listed below, sequenced in a study of low-dose radiotherapy and immunotherapy resistance in tumors. Time point denoted: after trial treatment. Sample treatment: LDRT plus nivolumab, ipilimumab, low-dose cyclophosphamide and aspirin (RACIN trial). TRAV and TRBV primers primed cDNA for both TCRalpha and TCRbeta. The authors ran about 18 PCR cycles to amplify TCRs with a constant-region primer and V-primer adapter. TCRdb itself ran the reads through MiXCR, one entry per CDR3 protein. The sample comprises more than 30,000 distinct CDR3 sequences, approximately 54% of which are singletons, and 5.7% rests with the top ten. The sample was PBMCs, taken after low-dose radiotherapy plus immunotherapy. The receptors here all came from a male donor with gallbladder cancer.

There are many counts of this clonotype. The rearrangement uses TRBV29-1 and TRBJ2-5, with 12 bases lining up with TRBD1. This CDR3 spans 15 amino acids. The germline V gene has CDR1 SQVTM and CDR2 ANQGSEA. The V and J ends lost 5 bases and 4 bases, in that order; junction bases with no gene match: 8. CDR3 loop: CSVRVGQGAGETQYF. The CDR3 DNA follows: TGCAGCGTTCGAGTGGGACAGGGGGCAGGAGAGACCCAGTACTTC.

The genes are TRBV5-1 and TRBJ2-5, with D possibly matching TRBD1 (6 bases). The V gene's germline CDR1 is SGHRS and CDR2 YFSETQ. The CDR3 has 15 residues. The V end lost 4 bases, the J end lost 2 bases, and 15 bases lay between the germline ends. CDR3 DNA: TGCGCCAGCAGCGTTCGCAGGGGAGTTCAAGAGACCCAGTACTTC. As protein: CASSVRRGVQETQYF.

This clonotype occurred many times. The V call is TRBV15, the J call TRBJ2-3; D is ambiguous. The CDR3 is made up of 18 amino acids. Germline V lookup: CDR1 LNHNV, CDR2 YYDKDF (reference sequence). Trimming removed 5 bases from V and 8 bases from J, with 29 bases in between. The CDR3 region is CATSPPIWRGLENGTQYF. The CDR3 coding sequence is TGTGCCACCAGCCCACCTATATGGCGTGGTCTGGAAAACGGTACGCAGTATTTT.

This clonotype came up many times. The chain couples TRBV20-1 to TRBJ2-7; the D is unclear. The CDR3 is 16 amino acids. Trimming took off 2 bases at V and 0 bases at J, with 17 bases between the two ends. The germline V gene encodes CDR1 DFQATT and CDR2 SNEGSKA (reference sequence). CDR3 loop: CSARSTPRVYSYEQYF. In DNA, the CDR3 is TGCAGTGCTAGAAGTACCCCAAGGGTCTACTCCTACGAGCAGTACTTC.

A remark on this clonotype: A far larger clone is off by one base, so a read error is likely. The rearrangement links TRBV5-3 to TRBJ2-7, with D possibly TRBD2 on 5 matching bases. TRBV5-3 is an open reading frame, and its role is uncertain. This CDR3 region has 12 residues. DNA for the CDR3: TGTGCCAGCAGAAACAGAGACTACAAGCAGTACTTC. As protein: CASRNRDYKQYF.

V and J are TRBV7-9 and TRBJ2-3; D perhaps matches TRBD1 (5 bases). V lost 7 bases, J lost 9 bases, and 32 bases lay in between. The CDR3 is 18 amino acids. Looked up from germline, CDR1 is SEHNR and CDR2 is FQNEAQ (reference sequence). The CDR3 DNA is TGTGCCAGCACCCCCCCCCCACAAGGGGTTGGTATCGGCGACACGCAGTATTTT. This translates into CASTPPPQGVGIGDTQYF.

The chain has TRBV3-1 and TRBJ2-1, with 7 bases aligning to TRBD2. Germline loops: CDR1 LGHDT, CDR2 YNNKEL (reference sequence). The CDR3 is made up of 13 amino acids. Trimming removed 0 bases from V and 13 bases from J; junction bases left unmatched: 6. The CDR3 DNA follows: TGTGCCAGCAGCCAAGATCTATCGGGAGGCCAGTTCTTC. It translates to CASSQDLSGGQFF.

This chain connects TRBV4-1 to TRBJ2-3, with D perhaps TRBD1 (5 bases). With 4 bases removed from V and 2 bases from J, the gap between germline ends came to 7 bases. This CDR3 has 13 amino acids. The germline gives CDR1 MGHRA, CDR2 YSYEKL. CDR3 in amino acids: CASSRGHTDTQYF. The CDR3 region has the DNA TGCGCCAGCAGCCGGGGCCACACAGATACGCAGTATTTT.

The rearrangement joins TRBV29-1 to TRBJ2-5; 8 positions match TRBD2. Germline assignment: CDR1 SQVTM and CDR2 ANQGSEA. The CDR3 covers 15 residues. The V gene end was trimmed by 3 bases and the J gene end by 0 bases; junction bases not matched to a gene: 6. The CDR3 DNA is TGCAGCGTTGAGGGAAAGCGGGGGCACCAAGAGACCCAGTACTTC. Protein sequence: CSVEGKRGHQETQYF.

The chain couples TRBV20-1 to TRBJ1-2; D is unresolved. With 4 bases removed from V and 0 bases from J, the gap between germline ends came to 12 bases. CDR3 size: 14 residues. Looked up from germline, CDR1 is DFQATT and CDR2 is SNEGSKA (reference sequence). The CDR3 protein is CSAKDGVTNYGYTF. The CDR3 DNA reads TGCAGTGCTAAGGACGGGGTTACTAACTATGGCTACACCTTC.

In the case of this clonotype: A far larger clone is a single base away, which makes a read error likely. The chain couples TRBV29-1 to TRBJ2-7, with 9 bases identical to TRBD1. CDR3 length equals 15 residues. Losses at the gene ends were 4 bases for V and 7 bases for J; bases not matched to a gene: 14. CDR1 is SQVTM, CDR2 ANQGSEA, per germline. The chain's CDR3 is CSVGDRANSYNEQYF. The DNA for the CDR3 is TGCAGCGTTGGGGACAGGGCGAACTCCTACAATGAGCAGTACTTC.

This chain links TRBV6-2 or TRBV6-3 with TRBJ2-7; 9 bases match TRBD2. Trimming removed 5 bases from V and 2 bases from J; junction bases left unmatched: 7. This CDR3 spans 15 amino acids. CDR1 is MNHEY and CDR2 is SVGEGT in the germline V gene. The CDR3 DNA is TGTGCCAGCAGTATGAGGCTAGCGGGGCCCTACGAGCAGTACTTC. Protein: CASSMRLAGPYEQYF.

On this clonotype: A much larger clonotype is one base distant, so this may be a read error. V usage is TRBV2 and J usage is TRBJ2-7; TRBD2 might be the D (5 bases). CDR3 length equals 12 residues. In germline, CDR1 is SNHLY, CDR2 FYNNEI. This CDR3 reads CASTQDYYEHYF. Here the CDR3 DNA reads TGTGCCAGCACCCAAGACTACTACGAGCATTACTTC.

This clonotype has only a few counts. V usage is TRBV20-1 and J usage is TRBJ2-2; a weak D match, TRBD1 (6 bases). The germline CDR1 and CDR2 sequences are DFQATT and SNEGSKA (reference sequence). Trimming left V 6 bases short and J 3 bases short, with 14 bases between. This CDR3 comprises 14 residues. The CDR3 protein is CSAPKGQYTGELFF. In DNA form, the CDR3 reads TGCAGTGCCCCGAAGGGACAATACACCGGGGAGCTGTTTTTT.

In the case of this clonotype: A far larger clone lies a single base away; this is likely a read error. The chain uses TRBV15 and TRBJ2-1; 7 bases line up with TRBD1. CDR3 length: 15 residues. Germline trimming cut 3 bases from V and 10 bases from J; bases unmatched to any gene: 12. The germline V gene has CDR1 LNHNV and CDR2 YYDKDF (reference sequence). Here the CDR3 DNA reads TGTGCCACCAGCAGGCGACAGGGATTGAGGAACGAGCAGTTCTTC. Translation gives CATSRRQGLRNEQFF. Supplemented by reference TRBV15 and TRBJ2-1, the full variable domain reads DAMVIQNPRYQVTQFGKPVTLSCSQTLNHNVMYWYQQKSSQAPKLLFHYYDKDFNNEADTPDNFQSRRPNTSFCFLDIRSPGLGDTAMYLCATSRRQGLRNEQFFGPGTRLTVL.

Ten or more counts support this clonotype. This chain links TRBV3-1 with TRBJ2-2; tentative D call: TRBD1 (6 bases). Trimming removed 3 bases from V and 4 bases from J, with 12 bases in between. Germline assignment: CDR1 LGHDT and CDR2 YNNKEL (reference sequence). The CDR3 is 15 amino acids. The CDR3 region has the DNA TGTGCCAGCAGCCAGGCAGGGGTAGGCACCGGGGAGCTGTTTTTT. Translated: CASSQAGVGTGELFF.

The J gene is TRBJ2-1, the V gene TRBV28; a possible D gene is TRBD1 (7 bases). CDR1 is MDHEN and CDR2 is SYDVKM in the germline V gene. Trimming cost V 3 bases and J 9 bases, with 15 bases left between them. This CDR3 has 14 amino acids. CDR3 region: CASSFPAGGGEQFF. For the CDR3, the DNA is TGTGCCAGCAGTTTCCCCGCAGGGGGAGGTGAGCAGTTCTTC.

This clonotype was detected ten times or more. The V and J genes are TRBV3-1 and TRBJ1-1; no reliable D call. This CDR3 spans 12 amino acids. Germline CDR1 is LGHDT and CDR2 is YNNKEL (reference sequence). Trimming took 4 bases from V and 0 from J, leaving 3 bases between them. The CDR3 here is CASSRVNTEAFF. CDR3 DNA sequence: TGTGCCAGCAGCCGGGTGAACACTGAAGCTTTCTTT.

This clonotype is categorized as medium-sized. This rearrangement joins TRBV11-2 to TRBJ2-1; 9 bases are shared with TRBD1. The germline V gene encodes CDR1 SGHAT and CDR2 FQNNGV. Trimming removed 6 bases from V and 8 bases from J; junction bases left unmatched: 5. CDR3 size: 13 residues. The CDR3 DNA reads as TGTGCCAGCAGTTATACAGGGGGCTATGAGCAGTTCTTC. Protein sequence: CASSYTGGYEQFF.

The chain uses TRBV12-3 or TRBV12-4 and TRBJ2-5; D might be TRBD1 or TRBD2, each matching 5 bases. Trimming left V 7 bases short and J 11 bases short, with 23 bases between. There are 14 residues in the CDR3. CDR3 sequence reads: CASTFTGGEDEQYF. CDR3 DNA: TGTGCCAGCACCTTTACTGGGGGAGAGGATGAGCAGTACTTC.

This clonotype was detected only a few times. The rearrangement uses TRBV9 and TRBJ2-2, with 12 bases lining up with TRBD1. Germline V gene lookup returns CDR1 SGDLS and CDR2 YYNGEE. The CDR3 loop spans 18 amino acids. With V trimmed by 0 bases and J by 3 bases, 6 bases remained unmatched. This CDR3 reads CASSVAGTGGLDTGELFF. The CDR3 nucleotides read TGTGCCAGCAGCGTAGCAGGGACAGGGGGCTTGGACACCGGGGAGCTGTTTTTT. The whole variable domain, filled in from reference TRBV9 and TRBJ2-2, reads DSGVTQTPKHLITATGQRVTLRCSPRSGDLSVYWYQQSLDQGLQFLIQYYNGEERAKGNILERFSAQQFPDLHSELNLSSLELGDSALYFCASSVAGTGGLDTGELFFGEGSRLTVL.

As for this clonotype: A far larger clone is a single base away, which makes a read error likely. The genes are TRBV13 and TRBJ2-5; 8 bases agree with TRBD2. The CDR3 has 17 amino acids. Germline values: CDR1 PRHDT, CDR2 FYEKMQ (reference sequence). For the CDR3, the DNA is TGTGCCACCAGCAGACTTCTGGGGCGGGGGGCCCAAGAGACCCAGTACTTC. This sequence encodes CATSRLLGRGAQETQYF. The whole variable domain, filled in from reference TRBV13 and TRBJ2-5, reads AAGVIQSPRHLIKEKRETATLKCYPIPRHDTVYWYQQGPGQDPQFLISFYEKMQSDKGSIPDRFSAQQFSDYHSELNMSSLELGDSALYFCATSRLLGRGAQETQYFGPGTRLLVL.

This clonotype was counted only a few times. A far larger clone lies a single base away; this is likely a read error. V usage is TRBV12-3 or TRBV12-4 and J usage is TRBJ2-1; D ambiguous. V gave up 4 bases and J gave up 10 bases, with 17 bases separating them. The CDR3 has 14 amino acids. For the CDR3, the DNA is TGTGCCAGCAGTTCCCGGGCAGGCACCTACGAGCAGTTCTTC. The encoded protein is CASSSRAGTYEQFF.

The chain uses TRBV30 and TRBJ1-1, with D unclear. Looked up from germline, CDR1 is GTSNPN and CDR2 is SVGIG (reference sequence). The CDR3 spans 14 residues. The V and J ends lost 3 bases and 1 base respectively, with 12 bases between them. CDR3 nucleotides: TGTGCCTGGAGCGAAATGGGTGGGAACACTGAAGCTTTCTTT. Encoded protein: CAWSEMGGNTEAFF.

The genes are TRBV7-2 and TRBJ2-1, with D perhaps matching TRBD1 (5 bases). Germline V gene lookup returns CDR1 SGHTA and CDR2 FQGNSA. V was cut by 3 bases and J by 7 bases, with 7 bases left in between. The CDR3 consists of 12 residues. CDR3 nucleotides: TGTGCCAGCAGCTTTAACAGGAATGAGCAGTTCTTC. Translating it yields CASSFNRNEQFF.

By sample share, this clonotype is medium-sized. This CDR3 reads CASSWTAGDEKLFF. CDR3 nucleotide sequence: TGTGCCAGCAGCTGGACCGCTGGGGATGAAAAACTGTTTTTT. V usage is TRBV28 and J usage is TRBJ1-4; no clear D gene. The CDR3 extends over 14 amino acids. CDR1 is MDHEN, CDR2 SYDVKM, per germline. Trimming took off 6 bases at V and 6 bases at J, with 14 bases between the two ends.

The genes are TRBV5-1 and TRBJ1-5, with D perhaps matching TRBD1 (5 bases). The V and J ends lost 1 base and 0 bases respectively, with 14 bases between them. This CDR3 is built from 17 residues. CDR1 SGHRS and CDR2 YFSETQ come from the germline V gene. The CDR3 DNA follows: TGCGCCAGCAGCTTGTGGGGGGAATCTTATAGCAATCAGCCCCAGCATTTT. Translated: CASSLWGESYSNQPQHF.

There are many counts of this clonotype. The genes are TRBV12-3 or TRBV12-4 and TRBJ1-5, with 7 bases that match TRBD1. V lost 6 bases and J lost 7; bases outside the gene matches: 9. The CDR3 covers 14 residues. The CDR3 loop reads CASRPDRAKQPQHF. As DNA, the CDR3 is TGTGCCAGCAGACCCGACAGGGCGAAACAGCCCCAGCATTTT.

The chain employs TRBV24-1 and TRBJ2-3, with unresolved D. V was shortened by 9 bases and J by 0 bases, with 3 bases between the two germline ends. Per the germline V gene, CDR1 is KGHDR and CDR2 is SFDVKD. The CDR3 is 11 residues long. The CDR3 spells CATGSTDTQYF. DNA for the CDR3: TGTGCCACCGGGAGCACAGATACGCAGTATTTT.

This chain connects TRBV9 to TRBJ2-2; D ambiguous. CDR3 length equals 12 residues. Germline-derived CDR1 and CDR2 are SGDLS and YYNGEE. With 2 bases removed from V and 6 bases from J, the gap between germline ends came to 5 bases. This chain's CDR3 is CASSVRSGELFF. The CDR3, as DNA: TGTGCCAGCAGCGTCCGGTCCGGGGAGCTGTTTTTT.

This clonotype was seen just once. The rearrangement uses TRBV11-1 and TRBJ2-1, with D possibly being TRBD1 or TRBD2 (6 bases each). CDR1 and CDR2 (germline): SGHAT, FQDESV (reference sequence). V gave up 0 bases and J gave up 7 bases, with 16 bases separating them. The CDR3 has 16 amino acids. The CDR3 loop reads CASSLAPGASGNEQFF. The CDR3 DNA sequence: TGTGCCAGCAGCTTAGCCCCGGGGGCCTCCGGGAATGAGCAGTTCTTC.

The chain recombines TRBV9 with TRBJ2-2; unclear D gene. The CDR3 loop spans 14 amino acids. Trimming stripped 0 bases from V and 7 bases from J, with 10 bases between. CDR1 is SGDLS, CDR2 YYNGEE, per germline. CDR3 sequence (DNA): TGTGCCAGCAGCGTAGGGCAGTCCGTCGGGGAGCTGTTTTTT. Residues: CASSVGQSVGELFF.